This T cell receptor beta chain appears in the sequencing data of a study of blood T cell repertoires in COVID-19. Looking at the study overall: T cells, B-cell-depleted T cells, or PBMCs provided the cDNA or gDNA that served as material.

Sequencing used immunoSEQ multiplex PCR; TCRdb keeps in-frame clones, though not all of them. This sample has more than 55,000 clones; approximately 90% occur once, and the top ten carry over 5%. The TCR sequence derives from a woman between 65 and 79 years old with acute or convalescent COVID-19. Sequencing was done on a sample of peripheral blood.

CDR3 coding DNA: TGTGCCAGTAGTCCAACAGGGGTGGAGGAAAAACTGTTTTTT. Protein: CASSPTGVEEKLFF. The chain employs TRBV19 and TRBJ1-4; 7 bases fit TRBD1. CDR3 length equals 14 residues. Germline trimming cut 5 bases from V and 8 bases from J; bases unmatched to any gene: 8. Germline-derived CDR1 and CDR2 are LNHDA and SQIVND (reference sequence). Complete variable domain (other parts from reference TRBV19 and TRBJ1-4): DGGITQSPKYLFRKEGQNVTLSCEQNLNHDAMYWYRQDPGQGLRLIYYSQIVNDFQKGDIAEGYSVSREKKESFPLTVTSAQKNPTAFYLCASSPTGVEEKLFFGSGTQLSVL.